The rows below give T cell receptor beta chains drawn from one sample of a study of T cell responses to AZD1222 COVID-19 vaccine. The data were produced by immunoSEQ multiplex PCR, yet TCRdb's version contains in-frame clones alone and is incomplete. The sample includes 150,000 or so clones, 80% to 95% seen only once; the top ten take less than 4.5%. Sequencing was performed on peripheral blood, taken on day 0 of AZD1222 vaccination. Receptors originate from an adult in good health. Both conserved end residues are part of each CDR3. The order of the fields is D gene, clone size, V gene, J gene, CDR3 DNA, CDR3 protein. A D gene is named only where the DNA matches it firmly. For some rows the clone size is stated as once, few or many, or as a class when expanded; others skip it.

>-|-|TRBV2|TRBJ2-7
TGTGCCAGCAGTGAGGGGCGGACCGGCATCTACGAGCAGTACTTC
CASSEGRTGIYEQYF
>-|-|TRBV6-6|TRBJ2-7
TGTGCCAGCAGTCGAGAGTACGAGCAGTACTTC
CASSREYEQYF
>TRBD1|once|TRBV5-4|TRBJ2-1
TGTGCCAGCAGCCCGGGGGGTCGGGACAGGGGGCTCCATGAGCAGTTCTTC
CASSPGGRDRGLHEQFF
>-|-|TRBV6-2/TRBV6-3|TRBJ2-1
TGTGCCAGCAGTTATTTTAGGGGTGAGCAGTTCTTC
CASSYFRGEQFF
>-|-|TRBV10-2|TRBJ2-5
TGCGCAACCAGCATCCCAGGGAGTTTAGAGACCCAGTACTTC
CATSIPGSLETQYF
>-|-|TRBV20-1|TRBJ2-1
TGCAGTGCCCGGGGCGGGAATGAGCAGTTCTTC
CSARGGNEQFF
>TRBD1|once|TRBV2|TRBJ1-5
TGTGCCAGCGAACAGGGACAGAATTATCAGCCCCAGCATTTT
CASEQGQNYQPQHF
>TRBD2|-|TRBV5-1|TRBJ2-5
TGCGCCAGCAGCTTGGAAACTAGCGGGATCGGAGAGACCCAGTACTTC
CASSLETSGIGETQYF
>TRBD1|-|TRBV30|TRBJ1-1
TGTGCCTGGAGACTTCGCCGGGACAGCCGAACTGAAGCTTTCTTT
CAWRLRRDSRTEAFF
>-|-|TRBV3-1/TRBV3-2|TRBJ2-3
TGTGCCAGCAGCCAAAAGGGCCTCCGAAGGGATACGCAGTATTTT
CASSQKGLRRDTQYF
>-|-|TRBV7-2|TRBJ2-3
TGTGCCAGCAGCCCCGGGAGAGCTGCAGATACGCAGTATTTT
CASSPGRAADTQYF
>-|once|TRBV6-2/TRBV6-3|TRBJ1-5
TGTGCCAGCAGTTACGGGCAAATACACAATCAGCCCCAGCATTTT
CASSYGQIHNQPQHF
>-|-|TRBV19|TRBJ2-7
TGTGCCAGTAGTATGCTGGGCAGGGCCTACGAGCAGTACTTC
CASSMLGRAYEQYF
>-|-|TRBV27|TRBJ2-1
TGTGCCAGCAGTTTCCCTGAGAGCTCCTACAATGAGCAGTTCTTC
CASSFPESSYNEQFF
>-|-|TRBV19|TRBJ2-4
TGTGCCAGTAGTATACCGGGGGTCGGAAACATTCAGTACTTC
CASSIPGVGNIQYF
>-|once|TRBV5-6|TRBJ1-2
TGTGCCACCCAAGTAGGAGGAAGCCCAAGGGGTGGCTACACCTTC
CATQVGGSPRGGYTF
>-|-|TRBV10-1|TRBJ2-2
TGCGCCAGCAGTGAGGCAGGTTCTACCGGGGAGCTGTTTTTT
CASSEAGSTGELFF
>TRBD1|-|TRBV27|TRBJ1-1
TGTGCCAGCAGTCTGACCCGACAGGGGAGGAACACTGAAGCTTTCTTT
CASSLTRQGRNTEAFF
>-|-|TRBV7-9|TRBJ2-7
TGTGCCAGCGGAGGACCCGATCGCTTCGAGCAGTACTTC
CASGGPDRFEQYF
>-|-|TRBV6-2/TRBV6-3|TRBJ1-1
TGTGCCAGCAGTCCCTCAGGGGTGAACACTGAAGCTTTCTTT
CASSPSGVNTEAFF
>-|-|TRBV11-2|TRBJ1-1
TGTGCCAGCAGCTTGAGGACTGAAGCTTTCTTT
CASSLRTEAFF
>-|once|TRBV10-3|TRBJ1-5
TGTGCCATCAGTGAAAGTGCCAGGAATAGCAATCAGCCCCAGCATTTT
CAISESARNSNQPQHF